This T cell receptor beta chain was sequenced for a study of blood T cell repertoires in COVID-19. The CDR3 has 14 residues. CDR1 is MNHEY, CDR2 SMNVEV, per germline (reference sequence). Patients in Seattle were enrolled during active infection, then followed longitudinally. TCRdb's copy holds only in-frame clones and misses some; the assay was immunoSEQ multiplex PCR. The sample lists some 210,000 clones; around 90% were seen once. This clone was found once. At one end, the junction sequence differs from germline, possibly due to a read error. The chain carries TRBV27 and TRBJ2-3; TRBD2 agrees at 10 bases. Input material: peripheral blood. This sequence was found in a man in his sixties with COVID-19, enrolled during active disease. CDR3 sequence: CLGESGRATDTQYF. CDR3 bases: TGCTTAGGGGAAAGCGGGAGGGCCACAGATACGCAGTATTTT.